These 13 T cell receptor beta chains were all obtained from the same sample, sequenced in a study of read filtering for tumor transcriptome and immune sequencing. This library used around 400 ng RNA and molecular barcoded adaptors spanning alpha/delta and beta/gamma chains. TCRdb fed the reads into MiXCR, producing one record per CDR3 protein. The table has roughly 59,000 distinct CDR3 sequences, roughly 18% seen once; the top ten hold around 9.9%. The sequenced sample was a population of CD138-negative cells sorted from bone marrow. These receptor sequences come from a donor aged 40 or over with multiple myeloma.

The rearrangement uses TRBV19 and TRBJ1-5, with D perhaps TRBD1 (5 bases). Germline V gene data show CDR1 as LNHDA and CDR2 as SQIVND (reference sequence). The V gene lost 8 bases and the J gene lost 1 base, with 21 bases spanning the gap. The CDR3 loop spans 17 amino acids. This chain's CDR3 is CASGRGRGKISNQPQHF. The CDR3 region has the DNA TGTGCCAGTGGGAGGGGCAGAGGGAAAATAAGCAATCAGCCCCAGCATTTT.

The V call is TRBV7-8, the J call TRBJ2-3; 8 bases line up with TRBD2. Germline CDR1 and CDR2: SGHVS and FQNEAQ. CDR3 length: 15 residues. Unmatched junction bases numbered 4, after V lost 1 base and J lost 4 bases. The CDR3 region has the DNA TGTGCCAGCAGCTTAGGGACTAGCCTGGCAGATACGCAGTATTTT. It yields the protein CASSLGTSLADTQYF.

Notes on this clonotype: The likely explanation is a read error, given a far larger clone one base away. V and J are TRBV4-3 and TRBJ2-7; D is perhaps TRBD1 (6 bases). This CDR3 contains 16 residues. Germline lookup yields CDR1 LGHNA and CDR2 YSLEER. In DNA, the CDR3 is TGCGTCAGCAGCCAAGAATGGCAGGGGCCCATCTACGAGCAGTACTTC. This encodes CVSSQEWQGPIYEQYF.

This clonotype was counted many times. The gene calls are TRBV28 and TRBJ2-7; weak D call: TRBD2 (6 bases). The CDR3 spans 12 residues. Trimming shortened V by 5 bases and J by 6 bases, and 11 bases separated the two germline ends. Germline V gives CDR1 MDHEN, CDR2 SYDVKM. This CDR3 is CASSLGGSEQYF. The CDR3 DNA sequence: TGTGCCAGCAGTCTCGGGGGAAGCGAGCAGTACTTC.

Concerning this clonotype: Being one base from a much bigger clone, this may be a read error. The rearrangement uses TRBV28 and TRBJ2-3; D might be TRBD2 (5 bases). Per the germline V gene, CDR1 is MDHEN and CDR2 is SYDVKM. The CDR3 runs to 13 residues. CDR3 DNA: TGTTCCAGCGAGGGTAGTAGCCCAGATACGCAGTATTTT. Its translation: CSSEGSSPDTQYF.

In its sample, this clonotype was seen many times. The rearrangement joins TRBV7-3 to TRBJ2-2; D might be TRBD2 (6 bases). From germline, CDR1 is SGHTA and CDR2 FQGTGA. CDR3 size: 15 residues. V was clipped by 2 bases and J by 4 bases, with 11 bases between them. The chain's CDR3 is CASSLAGGATGELFF. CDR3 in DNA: TGTGCCAGCAGCTTAGCGGGCGGGGCCACCGGGGAGCTGTTTTTT.

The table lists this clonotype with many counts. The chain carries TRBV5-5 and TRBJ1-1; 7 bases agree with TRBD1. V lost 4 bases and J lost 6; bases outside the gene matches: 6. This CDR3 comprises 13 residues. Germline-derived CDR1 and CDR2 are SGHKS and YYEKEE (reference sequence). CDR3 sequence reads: CASSRTTGAEAFF. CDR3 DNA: TGTGCCAGCAGCCGAACTACAGGGGCTGAAGCTTTCTTT.

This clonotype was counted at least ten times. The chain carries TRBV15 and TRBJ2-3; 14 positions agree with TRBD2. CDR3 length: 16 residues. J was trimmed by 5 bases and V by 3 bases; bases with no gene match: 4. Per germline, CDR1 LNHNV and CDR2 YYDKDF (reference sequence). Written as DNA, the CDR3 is TGTGCCACCAGCAGGGGACTAGCGGGAGACTTAGATACGCAGTATTTT. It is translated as CATSRGLAGDLDTQYF.

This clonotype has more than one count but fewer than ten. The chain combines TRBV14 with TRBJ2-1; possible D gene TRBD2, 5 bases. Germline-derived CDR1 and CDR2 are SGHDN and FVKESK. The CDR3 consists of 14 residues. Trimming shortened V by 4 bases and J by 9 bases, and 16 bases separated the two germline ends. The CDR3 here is CASSPGGKIFEQFF. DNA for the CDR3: TGTGCCAGCAGCCCCGGAGGCAAAATTTTTGAGCAGTTCTTC.

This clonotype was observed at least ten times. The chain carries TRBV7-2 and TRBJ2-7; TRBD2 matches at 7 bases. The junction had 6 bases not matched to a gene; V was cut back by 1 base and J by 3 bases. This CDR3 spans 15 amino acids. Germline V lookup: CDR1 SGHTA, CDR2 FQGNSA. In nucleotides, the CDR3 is TGTGCCAGCAGCTTAGACGGGGCTAGCGGCTACGAGCAGTACTTC. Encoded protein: CASSLDGASGYEQYF.

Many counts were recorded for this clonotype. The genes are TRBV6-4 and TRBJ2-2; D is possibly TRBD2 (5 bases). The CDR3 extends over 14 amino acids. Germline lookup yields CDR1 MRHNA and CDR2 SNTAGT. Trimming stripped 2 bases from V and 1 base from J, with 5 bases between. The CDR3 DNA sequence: TGTGCCAGCAGTGACGGAGGGAACACCGGGGAGCTGTTTTTT. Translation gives CASSDGGNTGELFF.

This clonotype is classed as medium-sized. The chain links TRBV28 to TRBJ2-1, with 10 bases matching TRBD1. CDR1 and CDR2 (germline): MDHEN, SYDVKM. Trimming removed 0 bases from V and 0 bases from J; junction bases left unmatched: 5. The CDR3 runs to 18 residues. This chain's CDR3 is CASSLWGGQGSSYNEQFF. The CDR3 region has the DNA TGTGCCAGCAGTTTATGGGGGGGACAGGGGAGCTCCTACAATGAGCAGTTCTTC.

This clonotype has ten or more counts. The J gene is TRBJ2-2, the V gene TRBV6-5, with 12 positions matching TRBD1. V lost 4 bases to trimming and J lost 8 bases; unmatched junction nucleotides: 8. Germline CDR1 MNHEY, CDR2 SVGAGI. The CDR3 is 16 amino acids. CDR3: CASSSPGQGAGGELFF. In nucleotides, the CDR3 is TGTGCCAGCAGTTCCCCGGGACAGGGGGCAGGAGGGGAGCTGTTTTTT.